This T cell receptor (beta chain) was obtained from a study of post-analysis software for immune sequencing data (dated by TCRdb to between 2015 and 2017). Study-level background: Disease courses on record covered relapsing-remitting, secondary progressive and progressive-relapsing multiple sclerosis, though some patients had no subtype annotation. The patient repertoires were compared against around eleven previously published healthy control repertoires obtained from donors aged roughly 6 to 28 years. A subset of samples was prepared in parallel using single-end sample barcoding, then pooled and co-amplified after Illumina adapter ligation. Overall results and qualifications from the work: Significantly higher frequencies in patients than in controls were found for roughly 5 TRBV segments, including TRBV5-6, TRBV5-1 and TRBV20-1. Multiple sclerosis patients had significantly lower normalized Chao1 diversity than controls, a result that suggests substantial peripheral T-cell clonal expansion. The multiple sclerosis patient group was slightly younger than the control group. Direct clustering with F measure showed strong co-clustering of samples prepared in the same batch, prompting a batch-effect correction.

The trim is 5 bases for V and 2 bases for J, with a gap of 17 bases between the germline ends. The CDR3, from cysteine to phenylalanine, totals 16 residues. This entry keeps only the CDR3 DNA: 48 bases, framed from base 1. The germline V gene yields SGHRS for CDR1 and YFSETQ for CDR2. To demonstrate the VDJtools post-analysis software, the study profiled TCR beta repertoires from the peripheral blood of 13 young patients with multiple sclerosis. The patients with multiple sclerosis were children and adolescents between about 6 and 17 years of age. Receptor libraries were prepared by PCR. Sequenced using an Illumina HiSeq 2500. To reduce PCR and sequencing biases, unique molecular identifiers were built into the TCR beta cDNA libraries. Every 1 to 10 million input T cells yielded roughly 500,000 cDNA molecules, meaning each molecule approximated one T cell. The patient libraries were prepared and sequenced using the same protocol as the earlier healthy control dataset. Samples belonging to the same batch were prepared together, multiplexed and sequenced on a shared HiSeq lane. The study's own analysis went as follows. Raw barcoded reads were processed with MIGEC, and single-read molecular identifier groups were discarded before consensus assembly and CDR3 extraction. Clonotype tables were post-analysed with VDJtools, and diversity was normalized by down-sampling all datasets to the smallest sample size. Repertoire overlap clustering matched CDR3 amino acid but not nucleotide sequences to correct batch-related cross-sample contamination. TCRdb reprocessing: public reads trimmed at Q25 with fastp, clones called with MiXCR, in-frame beta chains kept. For every CDR3 protein sequence, its rows merge into one entry that carries the most common genes and DNA. It is TCRdb's table, rather than the study itself, that gives the V and J calls and clone size. The sample data list some 190,000 distinct CDR3 sequences, and about 30% of these were observed just once. Nearly 3.5% of the sample is in the top ten clones.

This clonotype was seen repeatedly, ten times or more. Its cognate antigen has yet to be identified. Per-base qualities were not stored, and no clone one base away is much larger. Sequenced material: blood. The source is a girl between 2 and 17 years old with multiple sclerosis. The V gene is TRBV5-1 and the J gene is TRBJ2-1; TRBD2 is possibly the D segment (5 matching bases). This receptor has the CDR3 CASSRRPAEPYNEQFF. The nucleotides are TGCGCCAGCAGTAGGCGGCCAGCGGAGCCCTACAATGAGCAGTTCTTC.